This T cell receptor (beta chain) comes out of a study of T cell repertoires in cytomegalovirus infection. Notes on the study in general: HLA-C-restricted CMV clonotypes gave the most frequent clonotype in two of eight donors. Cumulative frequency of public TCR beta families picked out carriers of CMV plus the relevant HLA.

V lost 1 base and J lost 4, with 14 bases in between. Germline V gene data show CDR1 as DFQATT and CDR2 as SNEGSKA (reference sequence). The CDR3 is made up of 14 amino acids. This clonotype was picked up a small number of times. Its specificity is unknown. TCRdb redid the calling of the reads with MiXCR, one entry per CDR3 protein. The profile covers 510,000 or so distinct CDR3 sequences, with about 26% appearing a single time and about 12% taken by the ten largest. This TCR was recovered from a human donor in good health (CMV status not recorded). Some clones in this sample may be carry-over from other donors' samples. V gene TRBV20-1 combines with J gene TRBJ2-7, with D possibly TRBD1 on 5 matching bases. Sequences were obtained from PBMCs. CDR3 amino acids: CSARGVDTEYEQYV. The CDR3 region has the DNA TGCAGTGCTAGAGGGGTGGACACCGAGTACGAGCAGTACGTC.